This T cell receptor beta chain originates from a study of OX40 agonist ivuxolimab in advanced cancers. About the research overall: Participants could have had prior anti-PD-1, anti-PD-L1 or anti-CTLA-4 therapy, and more than 35% had some.

This clone has just one count. The antigen is not known. General study findings and limits: Circulating CD4+ and CD8+ T cells showed clonal expansion by week 6 at 0.1 to 3.0 mg/kg. Several nonresponders also turned out to have low normalized T-cell clonal expansion.

Blood sampling took place at baseline, cycle 4 day 1, and cycle 7 day 1. Profiled with immunoSEQ multiplex PCR; TCRdb holds only in-frame clones, not every one. The repertoire consists of around 53,000 clones, with 85% occurring once and the leading ten covering just over 20%. The CDR3 consists of 15 residues. V was trimmed by 0 bases and J by 5 bases, leaving 12 bases between them. The V gene's germline CDR1 is LNHDA and CDR2 SQIVND (reference sequence). This clonotype was sampled from an adult with an advanced solid tumor such as melanoma, head and neck, liver or kidney cancer. This sample comprised CD4+ or CD8+ T cells sorted from blood, obtained in a trial of the OX40 agonist ivuxolimab. The V and J genes are TRBV19 and TRBJ2-3; D unclear. DNA of the CDR3: TGTGCCAGTAGTATAGAGCAGGTAGCTCAAGATACGCAGTATTTT. Protein product: CASSIEQVAQDTQYF.